This T cell receptor (beta chain) derives from a study of blood T cells in healthy people across ages. A second roughly 6 to 12 cycle PCR used barcoded and J-beta primers. A single record per CDR3 protein comes from TCRdb applying MiXCR to the 5' RACE reads. The sample shows hundreds of thousands of distinct CDR3 sequences, about a third of them seen only once. Only a few counts were recorded for this clonotype. The CDR3 extends over 16 amino acids. V gave up 1 base and J gave up 1 base, with 14 bases separating them. Per germline, CDR1 SGHRS and CDR2 YFSETQ. The V gene is TRBV5-1, the J gene TRBJ2-5, with unresolved D. This receptor was taken from an elderly woman in good health. Sample: blood. DNA for the CDR3: TGCGCCAGCAGCTTGCTCCCCCCGGGCGTCCAAGAGACCCAGTACTTC. It codes for CASSLLPPGVQETQYF.